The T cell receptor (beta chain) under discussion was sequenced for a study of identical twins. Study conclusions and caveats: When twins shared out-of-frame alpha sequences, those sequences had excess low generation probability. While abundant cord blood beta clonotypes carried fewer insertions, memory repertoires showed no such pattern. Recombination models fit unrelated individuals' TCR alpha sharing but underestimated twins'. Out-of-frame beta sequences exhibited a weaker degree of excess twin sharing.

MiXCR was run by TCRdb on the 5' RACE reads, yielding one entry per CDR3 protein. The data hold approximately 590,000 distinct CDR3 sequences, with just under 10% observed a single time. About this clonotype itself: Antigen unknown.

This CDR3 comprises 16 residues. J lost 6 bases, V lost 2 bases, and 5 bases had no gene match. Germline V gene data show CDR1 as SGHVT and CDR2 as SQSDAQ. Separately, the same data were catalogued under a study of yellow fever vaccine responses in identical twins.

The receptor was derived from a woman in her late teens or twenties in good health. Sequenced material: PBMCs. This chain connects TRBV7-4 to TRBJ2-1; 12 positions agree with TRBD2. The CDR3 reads CASSLLAGGPVNEQFF. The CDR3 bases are TGTGCCAGCAGCTTACTAGCGGGGGGGCCGGTCAATGAGCAGTTCTTC.